This is a list of T cell receptor beta chains from one sample in a study of OX40 agonist ivuxolimab in advanced cancers. This table comes from immunoSEQ multiplex PCR, and its TCRdb copy is limited to in-frame clones, with some not included. The sample carries 60,000 to 85,000 clones, 85% to 90% recorded once. Material: CD4+ or CD8+ T cells sorted from blood, obtained in a trial of the OX40 agonist ivuxolimab. The receptors shown here come from an adult with an advanced solid tumor such as melanoma, head and neck, liver or kidney cancer. The CDR3 runs from the conserved cysteine through the conserved F or W. D genes are given only for firm matches. Size values are once, few and many counts, or a class for expanded clones, and some rows have none.

clone_size: -; v_call: TRBV4-1; j_call: TRBJ2-4; d_call: -; cdr3_aa: CASSQEPPLAKNIQYF; cdr3_nt: TGCGCCAGCAGCCAAGAACCACCCCTAGCCAAAAACATTCAGTACTTC
clone_size: -; v_call: TRBV19; j_call: TRBJ1-5; d_call: -; cdr3_aa: CASSTGKGGNQPQHF; cdr3_nt: TGTGCCAGTAGTACAGGGAAAGGCGGCAATCAGCCCCAGCATTTT
clone_size: -; v_call: TRBV5-4; j_call: TRBJ1-2; d_call: TRBD1; cdr3_aa: CASSFGTGLLYGYTF; cdr3_nt: TGTGCCAGCAGCTTCGGGACAGGGCTCCTCTATGGCTACACCTTC
clone_size: -; v_call: TRBV28; j_call: TRBJ2-7; d_call: -; cdr3_aa: CASSLTRELYEQYF; cdr3_nt: TGTGCCAGCAGTTTAACGAGGGAACTATACGAGCAGTACTTC
clone_size: few; v_call: TRBV7-3; j_call: TRBJ1-1; d_call: -; cdr3_aa: CASSAQENTEAFF; cdr3_nt: TGTGCCAGCAGCGCACAAGAGAACACTGAAGCTTTCTTT
clone_size: once; v_call: TRBV4-3; j_call: TRBJ2-7; d_call: TRBD2; cdr3_aa: CASSQDWASGKAWEQYF; cdr3_nt: TGCGCCAGCAGCCAAGATTGGGCTAGCGGAAAGGCGTGGGAGCAGTACTTC
clone_size: -; v_call: TRBV2; j_call: TRBJ2-2; d_call: -; cdr3_aa: CASTAGGKKGGELFF; cdr3_nt: TGTGCCAGCACAGCCGGGGGAAAGAAGGGCGGGGAGCTGTTTTTT
clone_size: -; v_call: TRBV10-3; j_call: TRBJ1-5; d_call: TRBD1; cdr3_aa: CATAQGESNQPQHF; cdr3_nt: TGTGCCACTGCACAGGGGGAAAGCAATCAGCCCCAGCATTTT
clone_size: -; v_call: TRBV6-6; j_call: TRBJ1-5; d_call: -; cdr3_aa: CASSRDLNVPQHF; cdr3_nt: TGTGCCAGCAGTCGGGACCTAAACGTGCCCCAGCATTTT
clone_size: once; v_call: TRBV5-1; j_call: TRBJ2-3; d_call: TRBD2; cdr3_aa: CASSLVSGVSTDTQYF; cdr3_nt: TGCGCCAGCAGCTTGGTCAGCGGGGTTAGCACAGATACGCAGTATTTT
clone_size: -; v_call: TRBV5-5; j_call: TRBJ2-1; d_call: TRBD2; cdr3_aa: CASSLGTRGNNEQFF; cdr3_nt: TGTGCCAGCAGCTTGGGGACTAGAGGTAACAATGAGCAGTTCTTC
clone_size: once; v_call: TRBV5-1; j_call: TRBJ2-2; d_call: -; cdr3_aa: CASTRGGLSNTGELFF; cdr3_nt: TGCGCCAGCACCCGAGGGGGACTTTCGAACACCGGGGAGCTGTTTTTT
clone_size: -; v_call: TRBV10-3; j_call: TRBJ2-3; d_call: TRBD1; cdr3_aa: CAISVQGASTDTQYF; cdr3_nt: TGTGCCATCAGTGTGCAGGGGGCTAGCACAGATACGCAGTATTTT
clone_size: -; v_call: TRBV9; j_call: TRBJ1-3; d_call: -; cdr3_aa: CASSFYAHSGNTIYF; cdr3_nt: TGTGCCAGCAGCTTCTACGCGCACTCTGGAAACACCATATATTTT
clone_size: -; v_call: TRBV11-3; j_call: TRBJ2-1; d_call: TRBD1; cdr3_aa: CASSEGQGRYNEQFF; cdr3_nt: TGTGCCAGCAGCGAGGGACAGGGGAGATACAATGAGCAGTTCTTC
clone_size: -; v_call: TRBV15; j_call: TRBJ1-5; d_call: -; cdr3_aa: CAIRSGTHGGHQPQHF; cdr3_nt: TGTGCCATTAGGTCCGGGACCCATGGGGGGCATCAGCCCCAGCATTTT
clone_size: once; v_call: TRBV10-3; j_call: TRBJ2-7; d_call: TRBD1; cdr3_aa: CAITSPGGGYEQYF; cdr3_nt: TGTGCCATCACATCACCAGGGGGCGGGTACGAGCAGTACTTC
clone_size: once; v_call: TRBV6-4; j_call: TRBJ2-1; d_call: TRBD1; cdr3_aa: CASSDSNLRGHNEQFF; cdr3_nt: TGTGCCAGCAGTGACTCGAATCTCAGGGGGCATAATGAGCAGTTCTTC
clone_size: -; v_call: TRBV7-2; j_call: TRBJ2-2; d_call: -; cdr3_aa: CASSFTGTLNTGELFF; cdr3_nt: TGTGCCAGCAGCTTCACCGGGACATTGAACACCGGGGAGCTGTTTTTT
clone_size: -; v_call: TRBV7-3; j_call: TRBJ2-2; d_call: -; cdr3_aa: CASRGDRSGTGELFF; cdr3_nt: TGTGCCAGCAGGGGAGACAGATCGGGCACCGGGGAGCTGTTTTTT
clone_size: -; v_call: TRBV7-9; j_call: TRBJ1-5; d_call: TRBD1; cdr3_aa: CASSPDRVGNQPQHF; cdr3_nt: TGTGCCAGCAGCCCGGACAGGGTGGGCAATCAGCCCCAGCATTTT
clone_size: -; v_call: TRBV18; j_call: TRBJ2-1; d_call: TRBD1; cdr3_aa: CASSPILREQGDAQFF; cdr3_nt: TGTGCCAGCTCACCAATCCTTCGAGAACAGGGGGACGCGCAGTTCTTC
clone_size: once; v_call: TRBV10-3; j_call: TRBJ2-5; d_call: TRBD2; cdr3_aa: CAISEPEGILGAGGETQYF; cdr3_nt: TGTGCCATCAGTGAGCCTGAAGGGATCCTCGGGGCGGGAGGTGAGACCCAGTACTTC
clone_size: once; v_call: TRBV30; j_call: TRBJ2-7; d_call: -; cdr3_aa: CAWTQGSSTYEQYF; cdr3_nt: TGTGCCTGGACACAGGGTTCGAGCACCTACGAGCAGTACTTC
clone_size: few; v_call: TRBV6-5; j_call: TRBJ2-6; d_call: -; cdr3_aa: CATLGSGANVLTF; cdr3_nt: TGTGCCACCCTGGGGTCTGGGGCCAACGTCCTGACTTTC
clone_size: -; v_call: TRBV7-9; j_call: TRBJ2-1; d_call: -; cdr3_aa: CASSLGWGRRGSYNEQFF; cdr3_nt: TGTGCCAGCAGCTTAGGGTGGGGCCGCCGGGGCTCCTACAATGAGCAGTTCTTC
clone_size: -; v_call: TRBV27; j_call: TRBJ2-7; d_call: TRBD1; cdr3_aa: CASSRQGATYEQYF; cdr3_nt: TGTGCCAGCAGTAGACAGGGGGCGACCTACGAGCAGTACTTC
clone_size: -; v_call: TRBV7-2; j_call: TRBJ1-5; d_call: -; cdr3_aa: CASSPYRGGNQPQHF; cdr3_nt: TGTGCCAGCAGCCCCTACCGGGGCGGCAATCAGCCCCAGCATTTT
clone_size: -; v_call: TRBV10-3; j_call: TRBJ2-7; d_call: TRBD1; cdr3_aa: CAISPGQGTRGDEQYF; cdr3_nt: TGTGCCATCAGCCCGGGACAGGGAACGAGGGGGGACGAGCAGTACTTC